This entry features one TCR beta chain sequence. Under the authors' procedure: Reference gene primer amplification in the assay estimated nucleated cell counts. The repertoire was sequenced with immunoSEQ multiplex PCR; TCRdb's copy has only in-frame clones and lacks some. The V and J calls and clone size come from that table; D and trimming were worked out from the DNA. Altogether under 300,000 clones are present, 80% to 85% being singletons, with the ten largest covering over 1.5%. These data originate in a study of blood T cell repertoires in COVID-19. Trimming left V 7 bases short and J 8 bases short, with 17 bases between. This CDR3 region has 13 residues. Germline assignment: CDR1 LNHDA and CDR2 SQIVND (reference sequence).

The chain employs TRBV19 and TRBJ1-2; D is perhaps TRBD1 (5 bases). This receptor was obtained from a woman in her 40s who had recovered from COVID-19. The sequencing sample was made of peripheral blood. The DNA of the CDR3 is TGTGCCAGTAAAACACAGGTTCTCGGAGGCTACACCTTC. This gives the protein CASKTQVLGGYTF.